This T cell receptor beta chain was captured in a study of identical twins. Broader study findings: These conclusions were based on statistical analysis (cross-sectional, not following the same donors).

With 2 bases removed from V and 0 bases from J, the gap between germline ends came to 4 bases. Germline CDR1 and CDR2: SEHNR and FQNEAQ (reference sequence). The CDR3 totals 13 residues. Addition of a universal primer site occurred through template switching, and cDNA carried unique molecular identifiers. TCRdb used MiXCR to reprocess the 5' RACE reads, holding one entry per CDR3 protein. This sample carries just over 450,000 distinct CDR3 sequences, 14% of them seen once, and the ten largest clones take 0.4% to 0.55%. This clonotype has a count of ten or more. Its specificity is unknown. These same data were also listed under a study on yellow fever vaccine responses in identical twins. Per that study: Twins reportedly appeared to share part of their vaccine T cell response while keeping part individual.

This receptor was identified in a woman aged 18-29 years in good health. The chain combines TRBV7-9 with TRBJ1-1; D unclear. Sequencing was carried out using CD4+ T cells sorted from blood. The chain's CDR3 is CASSLLVNTEAFF. The CDR3 DNA is TGTGCCAGCAGCTTATTGGTGAACACTGAAGCTTTCTTT.